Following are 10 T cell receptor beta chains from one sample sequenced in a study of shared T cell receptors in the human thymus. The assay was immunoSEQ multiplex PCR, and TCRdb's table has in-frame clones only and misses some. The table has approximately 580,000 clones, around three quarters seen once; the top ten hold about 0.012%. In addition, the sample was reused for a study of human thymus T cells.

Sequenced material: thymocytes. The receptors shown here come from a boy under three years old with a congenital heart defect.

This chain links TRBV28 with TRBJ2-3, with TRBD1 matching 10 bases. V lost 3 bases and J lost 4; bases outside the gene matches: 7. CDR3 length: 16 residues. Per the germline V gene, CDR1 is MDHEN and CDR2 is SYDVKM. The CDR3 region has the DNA TGTGCCAGCAGTTTTGTAGGGACAGGGGTCCCAGATACGCAGTATTTT. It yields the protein CASSFVGTGVPDTQYF.

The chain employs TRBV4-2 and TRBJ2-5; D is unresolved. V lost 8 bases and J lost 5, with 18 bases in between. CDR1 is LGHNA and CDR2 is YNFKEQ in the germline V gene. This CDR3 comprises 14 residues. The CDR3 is CASRRSQSVETQYF. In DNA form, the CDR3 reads TGTGCCAGCCGAAGGTCCCAGAGCGTGGAGACCCAGTACTTC.

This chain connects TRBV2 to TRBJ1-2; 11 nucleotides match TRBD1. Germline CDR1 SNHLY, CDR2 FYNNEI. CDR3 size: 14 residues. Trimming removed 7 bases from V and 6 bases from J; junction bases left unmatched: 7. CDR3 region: CASTADRGLDGYTF. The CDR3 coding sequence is TGTGCCAGCACCGCGGACAGGGGGCTTGATGGCTACACCTTC. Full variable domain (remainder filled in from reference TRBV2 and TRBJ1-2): EPEVTQTPSHQVTQMGQEVILRCVPISNHLYFYWYRQILGQKVEFLVSFYNNEISEKSEIFDDQFSVERPDGSNFTLKIRSTKLEDSAMYFCASTADRGLDGYTFGSGTRLTVV.

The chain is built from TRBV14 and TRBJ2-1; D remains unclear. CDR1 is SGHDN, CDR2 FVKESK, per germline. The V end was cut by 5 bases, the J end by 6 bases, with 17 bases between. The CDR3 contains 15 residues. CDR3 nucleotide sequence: TGTGCCAGCAGCGAACTGCTACTCCCGCCCAATGAGCAGTTCTTC. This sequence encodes CASSELLLPPNEQFF.

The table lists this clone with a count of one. CDR3 loop: CASRRGTGVYNEQFF. The CDR3 DNA follows: TGTGCCAGCAGGCGCGGGACAGGGGTCTACAATGAGCAGTTCTTC. The chain is built from TRBV6-1 and TRBJ2-1, with TRBD1 matching over 10 bases. Germline trimming cut 6 bases from V and 3 bases from J; bases unmatched to any gene: 5. Germline CDR1 and CDR2: MNHNS and SASEGT. The CDR3 has 15 amino acids.

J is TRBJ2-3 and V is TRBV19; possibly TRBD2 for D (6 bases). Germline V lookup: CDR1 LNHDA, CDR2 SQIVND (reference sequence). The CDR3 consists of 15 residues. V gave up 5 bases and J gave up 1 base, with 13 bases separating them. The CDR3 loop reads CASSPGLRGTDTQYF. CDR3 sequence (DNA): TGTGCCAGTAGTCCGGGACTTAGGGGCACAGATACGCAGTATTTT.

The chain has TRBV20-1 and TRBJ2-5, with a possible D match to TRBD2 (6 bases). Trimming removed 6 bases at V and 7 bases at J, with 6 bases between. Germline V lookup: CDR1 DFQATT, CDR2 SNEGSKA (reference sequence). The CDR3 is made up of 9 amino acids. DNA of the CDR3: TGCAGTGCGGGGGGGACCCAGTACTTC. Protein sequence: CSAGGTQYF.

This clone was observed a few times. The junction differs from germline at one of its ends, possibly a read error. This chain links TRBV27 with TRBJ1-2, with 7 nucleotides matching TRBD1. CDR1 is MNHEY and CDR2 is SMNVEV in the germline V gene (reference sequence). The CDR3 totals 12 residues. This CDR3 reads CASKKAGGPMDF. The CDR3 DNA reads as TGTGCCAGCAAGAAGGCAGGGGGGCCCATGGACTTC.

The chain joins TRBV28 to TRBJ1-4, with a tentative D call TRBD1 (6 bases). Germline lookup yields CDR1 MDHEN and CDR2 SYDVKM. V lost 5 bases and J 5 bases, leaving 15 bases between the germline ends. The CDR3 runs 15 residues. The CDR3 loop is CASSPSGHLNEKLFF. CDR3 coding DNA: TGTGCCAGCAGTCCCTCGGGACACTTAAATGAAAAACTGTTTTTT.

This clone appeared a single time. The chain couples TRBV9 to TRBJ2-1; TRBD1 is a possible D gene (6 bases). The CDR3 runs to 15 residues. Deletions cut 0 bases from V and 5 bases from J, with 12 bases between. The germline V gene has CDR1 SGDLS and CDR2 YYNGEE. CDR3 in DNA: TGTGCCAGCAGCGTAGCAGGGGCCGGGGACAATGAGCAGTTCTTC. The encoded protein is CASSVAGAGDNEQFF.